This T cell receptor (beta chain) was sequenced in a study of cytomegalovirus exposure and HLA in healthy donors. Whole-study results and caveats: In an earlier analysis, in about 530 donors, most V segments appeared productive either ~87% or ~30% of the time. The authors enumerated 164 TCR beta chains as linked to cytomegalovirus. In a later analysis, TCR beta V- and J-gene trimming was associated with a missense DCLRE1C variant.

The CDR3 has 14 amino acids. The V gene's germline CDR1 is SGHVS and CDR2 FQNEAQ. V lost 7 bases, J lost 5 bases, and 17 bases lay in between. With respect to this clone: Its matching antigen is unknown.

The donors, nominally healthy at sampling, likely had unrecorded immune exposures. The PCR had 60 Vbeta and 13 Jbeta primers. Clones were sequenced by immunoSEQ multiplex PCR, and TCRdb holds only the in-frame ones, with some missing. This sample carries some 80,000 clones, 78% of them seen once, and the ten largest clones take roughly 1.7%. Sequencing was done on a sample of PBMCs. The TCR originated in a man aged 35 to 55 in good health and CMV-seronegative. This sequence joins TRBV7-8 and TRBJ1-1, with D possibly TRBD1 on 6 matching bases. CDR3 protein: CASTFAQGSTEAFF. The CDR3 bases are TGTGCCAGCACCTTCGCACAGGGAAGTACTGAAGCTTTCTTT. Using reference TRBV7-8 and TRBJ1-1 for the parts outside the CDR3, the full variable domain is GAGVSQSPRYKVAKRGQDVALRCDPISGHVSLFWYQQALGQGPEFLTYFQNEAQLDKSGLPSDRFFAERPEGSVSTLKIQRTQQEDSAVYLCASTFAQGSTEAFFGQGTRLTVV.